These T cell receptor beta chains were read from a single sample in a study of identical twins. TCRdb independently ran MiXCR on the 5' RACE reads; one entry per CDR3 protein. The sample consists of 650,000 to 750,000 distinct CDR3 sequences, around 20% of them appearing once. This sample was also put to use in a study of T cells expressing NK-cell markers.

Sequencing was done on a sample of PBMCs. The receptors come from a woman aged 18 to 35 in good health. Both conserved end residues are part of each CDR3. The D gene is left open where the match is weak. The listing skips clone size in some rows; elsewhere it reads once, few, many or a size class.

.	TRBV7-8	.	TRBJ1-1	CASSFPGLNTEAFF	TGTGCCAGCAGCTTCCCCGGATTGAACACTGAAGCTTTCTTT
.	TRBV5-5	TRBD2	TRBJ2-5	CASSPGRGDWETQYF	TGTGCCAGCAGCCCCGGACGGGGGGACTGGGAGACCCAGTACTTC
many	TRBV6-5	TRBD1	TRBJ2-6	CASSYRDRGFDSGANVLTF	TGTGCCAGCAGTTACCGGGACAGGGGGTTTGACTCTGGGGCCAACGTCCTGACTTTC
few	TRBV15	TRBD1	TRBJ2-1	CATSRDRGISNEQFF	TGTGCCACCAGCAGGGACAGGGGCATTTCCAATGAGCAGTTCTTC
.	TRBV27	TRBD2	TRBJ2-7	CASSSREAITSEQYF	TGTGCCAGCAGTTCCCGGGAGGCTATTACTTCGGAGCAGTACTTC
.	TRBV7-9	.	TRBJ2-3	CASSLFLGGLTGDTQYF	TGTGCCAGCAGCTTATTCCTGGGCGGGTTAACGGGGGATACGCAGTATTTT
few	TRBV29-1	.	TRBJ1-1	CSVEGLGGDSTEAFF	TGCAGCGTTGAAGGCCTGGGGGGAGACAGCACTGAAGCTTTCTTT
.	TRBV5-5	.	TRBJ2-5	CASSLGSSQETQYF	TGTGCCAGCAGCCTCGGGTCCTCTCAAGAGACCCAGTACTTC
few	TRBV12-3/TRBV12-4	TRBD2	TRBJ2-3	CASGLAGSTDTQYF	TGTGCCAGTGGACTAGCGGGATCCACGGATACGCAGTATTTT
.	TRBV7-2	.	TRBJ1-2	CASSLVGAATMYGYTF	TGTGCCAGCAGCTTAGTAGGTGCCGCCACGATGTATGGCTACACCTTC
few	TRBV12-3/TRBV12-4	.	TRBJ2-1	CASTRSAYNEQFF	TGTGCCAGCACTCGGTCGGCCTACAATGAGCAGTTCTTC
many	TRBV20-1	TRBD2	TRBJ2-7	CSARGTSGSEQYF	TGCAGTGCTAGAGGGACTAGCGGGAGCGAGCAGTACTTC
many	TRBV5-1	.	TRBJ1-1	CASSPGRSNTEAFF	TGCGCCAGCAGCCCGGGACGGTCGAACACTGAAGCTTTCTTT
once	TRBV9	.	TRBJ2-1	CASSHFPQVSYNEQFF	TGTGCCAGCAGCCACTTTCCGCAGGTTTCCTACAATGAGCAGTTCTTC
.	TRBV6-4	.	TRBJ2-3	CASSATLGTDTQYF	TGTGCCAGCAGTGCCACGCTGGGCACAGATACGCAGTATTTT
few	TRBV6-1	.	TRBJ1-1	CASNAQGMNTEAFF	TGTGCCAGCAACGCACAGGGAATGAACACTGAAGCTTTCTTT
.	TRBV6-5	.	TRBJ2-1	CASSYLLTGPGRVF	TGTGCCAGCAGTTACCTTCTTACCGGACCAGGCAGGGTCTTC
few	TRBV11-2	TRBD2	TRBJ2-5	CASSSILAGEETQYF	TGTGCCAGCAGCTCCATTCTAGCGGGAGAAGAGACCCAGTACTTC
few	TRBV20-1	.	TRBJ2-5	CSARAEVQETQYF	TGCAGTGCTCGAGCAGAGGTACAAGAGACCCAGTACTTC
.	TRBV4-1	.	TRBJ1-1	CASSQWGEAEAFF	TGCGCCAGCAGCCAATGGGGTGAGGCTGAAGCTTTCTTT
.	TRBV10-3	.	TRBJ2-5	CAISESNTGLQETQYF	TGTGCCATCAGTGAGTCCAATACGGGACTTCAAGAGACCCAGTACTTC
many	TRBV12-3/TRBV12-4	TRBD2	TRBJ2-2	CASSFGGARTGELFF	TGTGCCAGCAGTTTCGGGGGGGCGAGAACCGGGGAGCTGTTTTTT
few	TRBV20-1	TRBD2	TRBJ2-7	CSARASGNYEQYF	TGCAGTGCTAGAGCTAGCGGGAACTACGAGCAGTACTTC
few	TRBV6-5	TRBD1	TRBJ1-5	CASSYADRGRNQPQHF	TGTGCCAGCAGTTACGCGGACAGGGGGCGAAATCAGCCCCAGCATTTT
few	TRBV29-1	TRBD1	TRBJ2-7	CSVGGGGHEQYF	TGCAGCGTTGGAGGGGGCGGACACGAGCAGTACTTC
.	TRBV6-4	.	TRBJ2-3	CASSDQRGTDTQYF	TGTGCCAGCAGTGACCAGCGGGGCACAGATACGCAGTATTTT
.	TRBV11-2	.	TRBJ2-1	CASSPPDSRSNEQFF	TGTGCCAGCAGCCCCCCGGACAGTCGATCCAATGAGCAGTTCTTC
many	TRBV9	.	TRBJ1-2	CASSSQGMSTF	TGTGCCAGCAGCTCACAGGGTATGTCCACCTTC
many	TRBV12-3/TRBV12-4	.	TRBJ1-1	CASSPVNTEAFF	TGTGCCAGCAGTCCGGTCAACACTGAAGCTTTCTTT
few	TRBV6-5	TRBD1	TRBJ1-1	CASSSSGTGVSEAFF	TGTGCCAGCAGTTCCTCCGGGACAGGGGTTTCCGAAGCTTTCTTT
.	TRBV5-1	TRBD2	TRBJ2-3	CASSGTSGFSSTDTQYF	TGCGCCAGCAGTGGGACTAGCGGTTTTTCAAGCACAGATACGCAGTATTTT